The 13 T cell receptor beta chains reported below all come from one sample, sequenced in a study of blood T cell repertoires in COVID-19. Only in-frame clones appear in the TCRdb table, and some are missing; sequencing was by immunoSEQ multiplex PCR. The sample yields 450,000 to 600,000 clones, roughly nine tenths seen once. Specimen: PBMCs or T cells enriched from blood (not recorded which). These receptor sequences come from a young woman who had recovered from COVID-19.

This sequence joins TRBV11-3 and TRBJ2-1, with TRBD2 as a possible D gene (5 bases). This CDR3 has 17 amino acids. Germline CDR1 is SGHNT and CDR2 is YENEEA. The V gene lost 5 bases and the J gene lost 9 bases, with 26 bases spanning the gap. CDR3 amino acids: CASSPSDGWLGSTEQFF. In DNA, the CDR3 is TGTGCCAGCAGCCCGTCTGACGGATGGTTAGGGAGCACTGAGCAGTTCTTC.

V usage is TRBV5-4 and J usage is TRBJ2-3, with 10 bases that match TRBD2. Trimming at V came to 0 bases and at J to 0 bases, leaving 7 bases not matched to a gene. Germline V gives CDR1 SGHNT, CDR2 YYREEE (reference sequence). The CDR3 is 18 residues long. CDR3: CASSLGASGGWSTDTQYF. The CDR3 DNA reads TGTGCCAGCAGCTTGGGGGCTAGCGGGGGATGGAGCACAGATACGCAGTATTTT.

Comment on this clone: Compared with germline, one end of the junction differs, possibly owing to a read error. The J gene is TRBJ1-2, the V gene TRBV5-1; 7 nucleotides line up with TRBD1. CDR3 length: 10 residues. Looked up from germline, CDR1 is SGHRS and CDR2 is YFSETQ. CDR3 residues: CASSRRQGPF. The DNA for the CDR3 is TGCGCCAGCAGTCGTCGACAGGGACCCTTC.

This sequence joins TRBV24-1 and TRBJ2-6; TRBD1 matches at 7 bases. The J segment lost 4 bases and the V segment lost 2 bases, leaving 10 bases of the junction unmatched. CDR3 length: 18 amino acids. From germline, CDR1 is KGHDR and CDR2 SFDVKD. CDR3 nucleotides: TGTGCCACCAGTGATTCGGGGACAGCGACTATGGGGGCCAACGTCCTGACTTTC. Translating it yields CATSDSGTATMGANVLTF.

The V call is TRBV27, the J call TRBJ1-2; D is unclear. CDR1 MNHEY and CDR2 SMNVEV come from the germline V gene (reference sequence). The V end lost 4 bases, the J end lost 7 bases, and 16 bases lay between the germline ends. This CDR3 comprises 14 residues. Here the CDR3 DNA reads TGTGCCAGCAGTTCAGAACCCCGGGTATCTGGCTACACCTTC. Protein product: CASSSEPRVSGYTF.

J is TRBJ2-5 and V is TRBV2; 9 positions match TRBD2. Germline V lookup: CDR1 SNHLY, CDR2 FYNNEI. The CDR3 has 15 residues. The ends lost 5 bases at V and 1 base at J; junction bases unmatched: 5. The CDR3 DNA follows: TGTGCCAGCAGTTATAGCGGGGGCCCCCAAGAGACCCAGTACTTC. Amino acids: CASSYSGGPQETQYF.

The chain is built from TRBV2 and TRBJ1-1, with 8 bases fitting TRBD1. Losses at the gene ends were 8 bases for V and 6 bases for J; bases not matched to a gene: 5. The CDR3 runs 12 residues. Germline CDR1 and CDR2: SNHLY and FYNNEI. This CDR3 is CASALRGPEAFF. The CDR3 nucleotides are TGTGCCAGCGCGCTCAGGGGGCCTGAAGCTTTCTTT.

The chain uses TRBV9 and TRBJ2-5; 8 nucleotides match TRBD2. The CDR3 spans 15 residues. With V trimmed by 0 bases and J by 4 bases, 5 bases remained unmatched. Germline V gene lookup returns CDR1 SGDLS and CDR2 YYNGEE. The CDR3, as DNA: TGTGCCAGCAGCGTAGCCAGCGGGGGTGCAGAGACCCAGTACTTC. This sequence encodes CASSVASGGAETQYF.

CDR3 loop: CATSPGQGKEDGYTF. The CDR3 DNA sequence: TGTGCCACCAGCCCGGGACAGGGCAAGGAGGATGGCTACACCTTC. The gene calls are TRBV24-1 and TRBJ1-2; TRBD1 agrees at 9 bases. J lost 6 bases, V lost 7 bases, and 11 bases had no gene match. The CDR3 runs to 15 residues. CDR1 is KGHDR and CDR2 is SFDVKD in the germline V gene.

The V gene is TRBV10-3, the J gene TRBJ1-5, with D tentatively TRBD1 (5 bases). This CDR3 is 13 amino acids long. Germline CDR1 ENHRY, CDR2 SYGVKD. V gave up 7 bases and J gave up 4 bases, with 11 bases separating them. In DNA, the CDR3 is TGTGCCATCACCCCGGGGGGGAATCAGCCCCAGCATTTT. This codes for CAITPGGNQPQHF.

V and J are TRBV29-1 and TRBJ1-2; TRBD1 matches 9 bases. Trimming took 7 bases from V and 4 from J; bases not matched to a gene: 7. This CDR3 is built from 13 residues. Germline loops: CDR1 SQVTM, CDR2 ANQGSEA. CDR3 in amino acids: CSARTGAGYGYTF. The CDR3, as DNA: TGCAGCGCCCGGACAGGGGCGGGCTATGGCTACACCTTC.

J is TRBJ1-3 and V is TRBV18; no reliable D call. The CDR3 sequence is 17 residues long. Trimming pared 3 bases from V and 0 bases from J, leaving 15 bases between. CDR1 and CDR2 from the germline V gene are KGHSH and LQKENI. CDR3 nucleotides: TGTGCCAGCTCACCCTGGAGAGCAGATTACTCTGGAAACACCATATATTTT. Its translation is CASSPWRADYSGNTIYF.

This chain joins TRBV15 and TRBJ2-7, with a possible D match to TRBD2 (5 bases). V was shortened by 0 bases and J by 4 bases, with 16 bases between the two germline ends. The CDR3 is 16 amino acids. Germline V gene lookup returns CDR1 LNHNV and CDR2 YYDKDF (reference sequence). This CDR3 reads CATSREGGSQGYEQYF. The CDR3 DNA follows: TGTGCCACCAGCAGAGAAGGAGGTTCCCAAGGGTACGAGCAGTACTTC.